This T cell receptor beta chain emerged from a study of cytomegalovirus exposure and HLA in healthy donors. The PCR ran on 60 Vbeta and 13 Jbeta primers. TCRdb keeps only in-frame clones here, not all; method: immunoSEQ multiplex PCR. The sample has 100,000 or so clones; about 68% are singletons. Note on this clone: Antigen: not known.

Study observations and caveats: Later analysis demonstrated an association between a missense DCLRE1C variant and TCR beta V- and J-gene trimming. In an earlier analysis, in 620 or so donors, most V segments appeared productive either ~87% or ~30% of the time.

The germline CDR1 and CDR2 sequences are LNHNV and YYDKDF (reference sequence). The CDR3 is 15 residues long. The sample comprised PBMCs. This chain links TRBV15 with TRBJ2-5, with TRBD2 matching over 8 bases. The last part of the DNA fits TRBJ2-7 better; the J call may be wrong. The source of this sequence is a male donor in good health and CMV-seropositive. The CDR3 sequence: CATSRDPGGEYEQYF. CDR3 in DNA: TGTGCCACCAGCAGAGATCCGGGGGGGGAATACGAGCAGTACTTC.